This T cell receptor (beta chain) came from a study of tumor and adjacent non-tumor tissue in lung cancer. The CDR3 runs 11 residues. V lost 5 bases to trimming and J lost 13 bases, with 12 bases between them. Germline V gene data show CDR1 as WSHSY and CDR2 as SAAADI. This sample's RNA came from whole unsorted tissue. More than 3 cm separated this lung sample from the edge of the tumor. A modified ARM-PCR protocol with three rounds of nested PCR amplified TCRbeta. TCRdb ran MiXCR on the multiplex PCR reads and lists one entry per CDR3 protein. Among tens of thousands of distinct CDR3 sequences listed, just over 75% were seen once. Of note for this clonotype: A much larger clone sits a single nucleotide away, making a read error possible.

Sequencing used distant non-tumor lung tissue. The chain is built from TRBV10-2 and TRBJ2-1; no reliable D call. This clonotype was obtained from a man aged 65-85 years with non-small cell lung cancer. DNA of the CDR3: TGCGCCAGCAGTAACCATGATATTCAGTTCTTC. Protein: CASSNHDIQFF.